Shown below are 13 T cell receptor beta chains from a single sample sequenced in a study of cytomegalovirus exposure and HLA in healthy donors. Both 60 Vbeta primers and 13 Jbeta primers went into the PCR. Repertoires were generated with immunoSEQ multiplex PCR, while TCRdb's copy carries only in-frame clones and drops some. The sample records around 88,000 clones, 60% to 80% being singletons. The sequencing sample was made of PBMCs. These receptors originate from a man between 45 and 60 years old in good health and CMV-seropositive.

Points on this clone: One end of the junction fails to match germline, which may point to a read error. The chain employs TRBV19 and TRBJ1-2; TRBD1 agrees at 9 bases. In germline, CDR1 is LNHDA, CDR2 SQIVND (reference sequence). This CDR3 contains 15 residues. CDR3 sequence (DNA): TGTGCCAGTAGTAAAGAAACAGGGGGCGACTATGGCTACCCCTTC. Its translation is CASSKETGGDYGYPF.

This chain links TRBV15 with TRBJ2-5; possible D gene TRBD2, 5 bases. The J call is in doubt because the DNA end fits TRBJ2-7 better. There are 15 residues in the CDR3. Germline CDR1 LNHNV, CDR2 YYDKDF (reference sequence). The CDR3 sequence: CATSRDPGNSYEQYF. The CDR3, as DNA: TGTGCCACCAGCAGAGATCCGGGGAATTCCTACGAGCAGTACTTC.

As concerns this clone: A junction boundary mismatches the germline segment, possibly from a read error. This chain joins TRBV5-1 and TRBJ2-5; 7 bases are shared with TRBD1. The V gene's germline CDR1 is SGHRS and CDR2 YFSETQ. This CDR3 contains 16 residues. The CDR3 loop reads CASSLGPAGTASTQYF. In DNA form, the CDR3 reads TGCGCCAGCAGTTTGGGACCCGCCGGGACAGCGAGTACCCAGTACTTC.

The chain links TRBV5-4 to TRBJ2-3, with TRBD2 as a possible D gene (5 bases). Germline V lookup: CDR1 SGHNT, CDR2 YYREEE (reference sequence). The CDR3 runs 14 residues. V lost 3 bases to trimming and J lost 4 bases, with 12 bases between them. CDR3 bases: TGTGCCAGCAGCTCCCCGGGGAGACCAGATACGCAGTATTTT. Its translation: CASSSPGRPDTQYF.

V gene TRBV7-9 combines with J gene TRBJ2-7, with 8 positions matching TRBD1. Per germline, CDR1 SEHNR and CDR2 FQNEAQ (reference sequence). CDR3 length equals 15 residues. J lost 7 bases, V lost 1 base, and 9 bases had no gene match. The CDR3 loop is CASSLVLGQGSEQYF. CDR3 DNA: TGTGCCAGCAGCTTAGTCCTCGGACAGGGCTCGGAGCAGTACTTC.

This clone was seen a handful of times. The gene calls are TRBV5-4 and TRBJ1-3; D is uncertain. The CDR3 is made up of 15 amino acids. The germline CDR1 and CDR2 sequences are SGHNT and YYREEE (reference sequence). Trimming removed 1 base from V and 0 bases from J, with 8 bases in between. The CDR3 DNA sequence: TGTGCCAGCAGCTTGATATCAGGCTCTGGAAACACCATATATTTT. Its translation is CASSLISGSGNTIYF.

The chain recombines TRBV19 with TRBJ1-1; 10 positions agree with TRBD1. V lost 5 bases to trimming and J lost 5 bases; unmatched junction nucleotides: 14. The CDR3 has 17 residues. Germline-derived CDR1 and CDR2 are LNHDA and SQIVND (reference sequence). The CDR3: CASSLTPGQGLGTEAFF. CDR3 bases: TGTGCCAGTAGTCTTACACCGGGACAGGGGCTGGGGACTGAAGCTTTCTTT.

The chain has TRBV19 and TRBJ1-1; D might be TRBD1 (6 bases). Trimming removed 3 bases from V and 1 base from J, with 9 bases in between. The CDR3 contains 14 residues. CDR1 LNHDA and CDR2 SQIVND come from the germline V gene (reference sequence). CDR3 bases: TGTGCCAGTAGTATGACAGGTTCGAACACTGAAGCTTTCTTT. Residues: CASSMTGSNTEAFF.

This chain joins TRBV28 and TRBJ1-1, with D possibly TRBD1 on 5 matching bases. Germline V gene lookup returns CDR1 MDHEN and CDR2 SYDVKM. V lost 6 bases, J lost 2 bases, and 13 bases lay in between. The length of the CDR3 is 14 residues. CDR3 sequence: CASRPTDLNTEAFF. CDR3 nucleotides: TGTGCCAGCAGACCGACAGATTTAAACACTGAAGCTTTCTTT.

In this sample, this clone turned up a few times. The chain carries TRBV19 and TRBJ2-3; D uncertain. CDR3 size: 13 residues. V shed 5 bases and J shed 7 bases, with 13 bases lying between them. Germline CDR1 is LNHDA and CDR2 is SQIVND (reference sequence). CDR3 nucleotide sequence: TGTGCCAGTAGTGGCGGTGCTTCGAATACGCAGTATTTT. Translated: CASSGGASNTQYF.

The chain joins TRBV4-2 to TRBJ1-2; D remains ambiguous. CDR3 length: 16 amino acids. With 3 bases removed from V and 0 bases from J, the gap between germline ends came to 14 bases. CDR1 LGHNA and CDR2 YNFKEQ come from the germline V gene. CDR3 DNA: TGTGCCAGCAGCCAGGCCGGAGCTCCAGCTAACTATGGCTACACCTTC. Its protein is CASSQAGAPANYGYTF.

In DNA form, the CDR3 reads TGTGCCAGCAGTTTGACGACTAGCTCGGATACGCAGTATTTT. It is translated as CASSLTTSSDTQYF. The chain employs TRBV27 and TRBJ2-3; 7 bases agree with TRBD2. The CDR3 is 14 amino acids. V was pared by 3 bases and J by 6 bases, with 6 bases of the junction left unmatched. Germline V gene data show CDR1 as MNHEY and CDR2 as SMNVEV (reference sequence).

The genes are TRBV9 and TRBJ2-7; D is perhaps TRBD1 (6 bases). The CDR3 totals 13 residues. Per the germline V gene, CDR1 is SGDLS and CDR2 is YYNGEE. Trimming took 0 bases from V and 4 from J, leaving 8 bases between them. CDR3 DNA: TGTGCCAGCAGCGTAGGGACAGAATACGAGCAGTACTTC. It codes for CASSVGTEYEQYF.